This T cell receptor beta chain was identified in a study of breast tumors, draining lymph nodes, adjacent tissues. This clonotype came up many times. Its antigen is not known. TCRdb itself ran the multiplex PCR reads through MiXCR, one entry per CDR3 protein. Here the sample spans about 52,000 distinct CDR3 sequences, roughly 39% being singletons. There are 17 residues in the CDR3. Germline loops: CDR1 LGHNA, CDR2 YSLEER. V was shortened by 0 bases and J by 1 base, with 16 bases between the two germline ends. General study results and limits: Findings are consistent with lymph node origin and intratumoral expansion of most tumor T cells. That most tumor T cells come from lymph nodes remained unproven. Tumor repertoires ranked between lymph nodes and nontumor tissue in diversity, with V and J gene preferences. Tumor and nontumor repertoires were significantly more similar in luminal-like than in basal-like breast cancer.

This sequence originates from a female donor with breast cancer. Some clones in this sample may be carry-over from other donors' samples. The genes are TRBV4-3 and TRBJ2-7; D is possibly TRBD2 (5 bases). The sample was breast tumor tissue. This CDR3 is CASSQDFSNAGSYEQYF. The CDR3 region has the DNA TGCGCCAGCAGCCAAGATTTCTCCAATGCGGGTTCCTACGAGCAGTACTTC.